The present entry profiles one T cell receptor (beta chain) with its context. This sample was taken from a study of blood T cell repertoires in COVID-19. Study-wide background: T cells, B-cell-depleted T cells, or PBMCs supplied cDNA or gDNA.

The CDR3 is 13 residues long. The germline V gene has CDR1 SGHRS and CDR2 YFSETQ. Trimming pared 0 bases from V and 3 bases from J, leaving 4 bases between. The cohort comprised adults aged about 18 to 89 years residing in 20 to 25 US areas. Assignment of participants to cohorts was predicated upon participant-reported clinical history. Measured with immunoSEQ multiplex PCR; TCRdb has only the in-frame clones, and not every one. The data show more than 200,000 clones, approximately 90% seen once. This chain connects TRBV5-1 to TRBJ2-4; D remains unclear. Sequencing was carried out using PBMCs or T cells enriched from blood (not recorded which). The clonotype originates from a woman aged 25-40 years who had recovered from COVID-19. CDR3 sequence (DNA): TGCGCCAGCAGCTTGGAGCACAAAAACATTCAGTACTTC. This translates into CASSLEHKNIQYF.